The table lists the clone carrying this T cell receptor beta chain with a count of one. Its antigen remains unidentified. The V and J ends lost 0 bases and 1 base respectively, with 2 bases between them. CDR1 is WSHSY and CDR2 is SAAADI in the germline V gene. CDR3 length: 13 amino acids. One entry per CDR3 protein, called by TCRdb with MiXCR from the multiplex PCR reads. The sample lists about 230,000 distinct CDR3 sequences; around 32% were seen once. The data belong to a study of breast tumors, draining lymph nodes, adjacent tissues. Study outcomes and limitations: Data fit most tumor T cells coming from lymph node, expanding in tumor.

Axillary draining lymph nodes of breast cancer patients supplied the node samples. The specimen was axillary lymph node tissue. This receptor was identified in a female donor with breast cancer. Some clones in this sample may be carry-over from other donors' samples. The V and J genes are TRBV10-2 and TRBJ2-3, with D hard to call. Here the CDR3 reads CASSESGTDTQYF. Written as DNA, the CDR3 is TGCGCCAGCAGTGAGTCGGGCACAGATACGCAGTATTTT.